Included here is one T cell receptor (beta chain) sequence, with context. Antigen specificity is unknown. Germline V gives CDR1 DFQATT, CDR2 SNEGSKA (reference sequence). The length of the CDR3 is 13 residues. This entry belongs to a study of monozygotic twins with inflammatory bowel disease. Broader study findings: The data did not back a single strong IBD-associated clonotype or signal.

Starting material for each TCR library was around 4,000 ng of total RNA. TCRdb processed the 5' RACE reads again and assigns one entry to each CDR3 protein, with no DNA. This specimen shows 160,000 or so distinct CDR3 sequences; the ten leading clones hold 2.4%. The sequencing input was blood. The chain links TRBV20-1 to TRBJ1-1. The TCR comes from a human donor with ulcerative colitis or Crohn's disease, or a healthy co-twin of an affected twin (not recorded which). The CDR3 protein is CSARVRPNTEAFF.